These T cell receptor beta chains were read from a single sample in a study of cytomegalovirus exposure and HLA in healthy donors. Libraries were prepared by immunoSEQ multiplex PCR; TCRdb keeps only in-frame clonotypes and omits some of them. There are under 200,000 clones in the sample; roughly four fifths occur only once, and more than 0.9% lies in the top ten. The sequenced material came from PBMCs. All receptors derive from a girl aged 2 to 9 in good health and CMV-seropositive. Both conserved end residues are part of each CDR3. D genes are given only for firm matches. Size tells how often a clone was seen (once, few, many) or the class of an expanded clone, and some rows leave it out.

D gene,V gene,J gene,clone size,CDR3 protein,CDR3 DNA
NA,TRBV5-1,TRBJ2-3,NA,CASSLAADTQYF,TGCGCCAGCAGCTTGGCCGCAGATACGCAGTATTTT
TRBD1,TRBV5-4,TRBJ1-4,once,CASSSGDSSYEKLFF,TGTGCCAGCAGCAGTGGGGACAGCTCGTATGAAAAACTGTTTTTT
NA,TRBV28,TRBJ2-3,NA,CATKAGGYVDTQYF,TGTGCCACAAAGGCAGGGGGGTATGTAGATACGCAGTATTTT
TRBD1,TRBV6-4,TRBJ2-2,NA,CASSRTGGPGELFF,TGTGCCAGCAGTCGGACAGGGGGGCCCGGGGAGCTGTTTTTT
NA,TRBV30,TRBJ1-2,NA,CASARGANYGYTF,TGTGCCTCCGCCCGGGGAGCTAACTATGGCTACACCTTC
NA,TRBV2,TRBJ1-1,NA,CASIRQMSTEAFF,TGTGCCAGCATTCGACAGATGAGCACTGAAGCTTTCTTT
NA,TRBV2,TRBJ2-7,NA,CASSSRGSSYEQYF,TGTGCCAGCAGTAGCAGGGGCAGCTCCTACGAGCAGTACTTC
NA,TRBV7-9,TRBJ1-1,NA,CASSSPGNCLNTEAFF,TGTGCCAGCAGCTCCCCGGGGAATTGCCTGAACACTGAAGCTTTCTTT
TRBD1,TRBV5-5,TRBJ1-3,NA,CASSLARQGRNTIYF,TGTGCCAGCAGCTTGGCTCGACAGGGGAGAAACACCATATATTTT
NA,TRBV9,TRBJ2-5,NA,CASSVEADGETQYF,TGTGCCAGCAGCGTAGAAGCTGACGGGGAGACCCAGTACTTC
NA,TRBV9,TRBJ1-1,NA,CASSVDPGESTEAFF,TGTGCCAGCAGCGTAGACCCAGGGGAGAGCACTGAAGCTTTCTTT
NA,TRBV19,TRBJ2-7,NA,CASSIRLGQSAPYEQYF,TGTGCCAGTAGTATACGGTTGGGACAATCGGCCCCCTACGAGCAGTACTTC
NA,TRBV30,TRBJ1-3,once,CAWRPTGSSGNTIYF,TGTGCCTGGAGGCCTACAGGTAGCTCTGGAAACACCATATATTTT
NA,TRBV14,TRBJ2-1,once,CASSQVARSSYEQFF,TGTGCCAGCAGCCAAGTAGCGCGGTCCTCCTATGAGCAGTTCTTC
NA,TRBV21-1,TRBJ2-2,NA,CASSKVGTGGFTGELFF,TGTGCCAGCAGCAAGGTCGGGACAGGGGGCTTCACCGGGGAGCTGTTTTTT
NA,TRBV30,TRBJ1-5,NA,CAWSRGTQEPQHF,TGTGCCTGGAGTAGGGGTACCCAGGAGCCCCAGCATTTT
NA,TRBV10-3,TRBJ2-1,NA,CAIGASRKSEQFF,TGTGCCATCGGAGCAAGCCGGAAAAGTGAGCAGTTCTTC
TRBD2,TRBV7-3,TRBJ2-2,NA,CASSSLAGGTGELFF,TGTGCCAGCAGCTCCTTAGCGGGAGGGACCGGGGAGCTGTTTTTT
NA,TRBV28,TRBJ2-3,few,CASSSQVTDTQYF,TGTGCCAGCAGTTCCCAGGTCACAGATACGCAGTATTTT
NA,TRBV7-4,TRBJ2-1,NA,CAKRYVRLLFF,TGTGCCAAACGGTACGTCCGGTTGCTGTTCTTC
TRBD2,TRBV28,TRBJ2-5,once,CASSWTSGSGVETQYF,TGTGCCAGCAGTTGGACTAGCGGGAGCGGTGTGGAGACCCAGTACTTC
TRBD1,TRBV9,TRBJ2-3,NA,CASSAPGQGAADTQYF,TGTGCCAGCAGCGCACCGGGACAGGGGGCGGCAGATACGCAGTATTTT
TRBD2,TRBV5-1,TRBJ2-5,NA,CASSLGLAGGTETQYF,TGCGCCAGCAGCTTGGGACTAGCGGGAGGGACAGAGACCCAGTACTTC
TRBD2,TRBV28,TRBJ2-1,NA,CASSLNLAGGSYNEQFF,TGTGCCAGCAGCCTAAATCTAGCGGGTGGGTCCTACAATGAGCAGTTCTTC
TRBD1,TRBV28,TRBJ2-3,once,CASSTIDRAQYRDTQYF,TGTGCCAGCAGCACCATCGACAGGGCCCAATACCGAGATACGCAGTATTTT
TRBD1,TRBV9,TRBJ2-1,NA,CASSVGDSDNEQFF,TGTGCCAGCAGCGTGGGGGACAGTGACAATGAGCAGTTCTTC
NA,TRBV5-1,TRBJ2-7,NA,CASSWSFGGYEQYF,TGCGCCAGCAGCTGGTCCTTCGGGGGCTACGAGCAGTACTTC
TRBD2,TRBV4-1,TRBJ2-2,NA,CASSQEKREYTGELFF,TGCGCCAGCAGCCAAGAAAAGCGGGAGTACACCGGGGAGCTGTTTTTT
TRBD2,TRBV30,TRBJ2-7,NA,CALGLAGTYEQYF,TGTGCCCTAGGACTAGCGGGGACCTACGAGCAGTACTTC
NA,TRBV6-5,TRBJ2-1,few,CASSYQQGSGEQFF,TGTGCCAGCAGTTATCAACAGGGAAGTGGGGAGCAGTTCTTC
NA,TRBV5-1,TRBJ2-1,NA,CASSSAYNEQFF,TGCGCCAGCAGCTCGGCCTACAATGAGCAGTTCTTC
TRBD1,TRBV6-1,TRBJ2-1,few,CASSERGQGYNEQFF,TGTGCCAGCAGTGAAAGGGGACAGGGTTACAATGAGCAGTTCTTC
TRBD1,TRBV5-1,TRBJ2-5,NA,CASSLGQGARYTPQYF,TGCGCCAGCAGCTTGGGACAGGGGGCGAGATATACCCCCCAGTACTTC
NA,TRBV18,TRBJ2-4,NA,CASSPSTALAKNIQYF,TGTGCCAGCTCACCTTCGACAGCCCTAGCCAAAAACATTCAGTACTTC
TRBD2,TRBV30,TRBJ2-2,NA,CAWGLADRTGELFF,TGTGCCTGGGGACTAGCGGATAGGACCGGGGAGCTGTTTTTT
NA,TRBV7-6,TRBJ2-7,NA,CASSSIGSYEQYF,TGTGCCAGCAGCTCGATCGGCTCCTACGAGCAGTACTTC
NA,TRBV27,TRBJ1-1,few,CASSSYPGDTEAFF,TGTGCCAGCAGTAGTTATCCAGGGGACACTGAAGCTTTCTTT
NA,TRBV2,TRBJ2-7,NA,CASRRQGLYEQYF,TGTGCCAGCAGGCGGCAGGGGCTTTACGAGCAGTACTTC
TRBD1,TRBV10-3,TRBJ1-1,NA,CAYRGANTEAFF,TGTGCGTACAGGGGCGCGAACACTGAAGCTTTCTTT
TRBD1,TRBV30,TRBJ1-2,NA,CAWSPGTGSGYTF,TGTGCCTGGAGTCCCGGGACAGGGAGTGGCTACACCTTC
TRBD1,TRBV7-6,TRBJ1-2,NA,CASSPKLRDRGRFVGYTF,TGTGCCAGCAGCCCAAAGTTGCGCGACAGGGGACGTTTCGTAGGCTACACCTTC
NA,TRBV9,TRBJ1-2,NA,CASSATGRVNYGYTF,TGTGCCAGCAGCGCGACAGGACGGGTGAACTATGGCTACACCTTC
NA,TRBV2,TRBJ2-3,NA,CASREHLDTATDTQYF,TGTGCCAGCAGAGAACACCTGGACACCGCGACAGATACGCAGTATTTT
TRBD1,TRBV6-4,TRBJ2-6,few,CASSGTGGAGANVLTF,TGTGCCAGCAGCGGAACAGGGGGCGCTGGGGCCAACGTCCTGACTTTC
TRBD1,TRBV15,TRBJ2-3,NA,CATSTGQGAYTDTQYF,TGTGCCACCAGCACAGGACAGGGGGCTTACACAGATACGCAGTATTTT
NA,TRBV6-5,TRBJ2-1,NA,CASSYTGERSYNEQFF,TGTGCCAGCAGTTACACGGGGGAGCGATCCTACAATGAGCAGTTCTTC
TRBD2,TRBV28,TRBJ2-1,NA,CASSLVPAGVSYNEQFF,TGTGCCAGCAGTTTAGTCCCAGCGGGAGTGTCCTACAATGAGCAGTTCTTC
NA,TRBV7-9,TRBJ1-5,once,CASSPNSADGRESPQHF,TGTGCCAGCAGCCCAAACTCGGCGGATGGGAGGGAATCGCCCCAGCATTTT
NA,TRBV28,TRBJ2-7,NA,CASSLLDSPQYF,TGTGCCAGCAGTTTATTGGACTCCCCGCAGTACTTC
NA,TRBV5-1,TRBJ1-1,once,CASGPGGNTEAFF,TGCGCCAGCGGGCCTGGAGGGAACACTGAAGCTTTCTTT
NA,TRBV4-1,TRBJ2-1,few,CASSQEAGEPYNEQFF,TGCGCCAGCAGCCAAGAGGCCGGAGAGCCCTACAATGAGCAGTTCTTC
TRBD1,TRBV6-1,TRBJ2-3,NA,CASSRQGGGTDTQYF,TGTGCCAGCAGCCGACAGGGGGGGGGCACAGATACGCAGTATTTT
TRBD2,TRBV7-3,TRBJ2-3,few,CASSLNPSGTTENTQYF,TGTGCCAGCAGCTTAAATCCTAGCGGGACCACAGAGAATACGCAGTATTTT
NA,TRBV28,TRBJ2-7,NA,CASRSGGTLYEQYF,TGTGCCAGCAGGTCCGGCGGGACTCTATACGAGCAGTACTTC